The entry that follows covers one T cell receptor (beta chain) sequence. The method was immunoSEQ multiplex PCR; TCRdb's version includes in-frame clones alone and lacks a portion of them. The sample lists about 140,000 clones, 80% to 90% occurring once. The entry originates in a study of T cell responses to AZD1222 COVID-19 vaccine. The sample consisted of peripheral blood, taken on day 0 of AZD1222 vaccination. The TCR comes from an adult in good health.

The CDR3 loop is CASSSDPGGTQYF. CDR3 in DNA: TGCGCCAGCAGCTCGGACCCGGGGGGGACCCAGTACTTC. The rearrangement links TRBV5-1 to TRBJ2-5; 7 bases are shared with TRBD2. This CDR3 spans 13 amino acids. CDR1 and CDR2 from the germline V gene are SGHRS and YFSETQ. The trim removed 3 bases at V and 7 bases at J, leaving 6 bases unmatched.